This TCR beta chain was observed in a study of T cell clonality in common variable immunodeficiency. Study-wide findings and caveats: T cell subpopulation sequencing would be needed to explain CVID clonality. In common variable immunodeficiency, TCR beta chains reportedly carried fewer deletions and N-nucleotide insertions.

The CDR3 extends over 13 amino acids. V dropped 3 bases and J dropped 6 bases, with 8 bases sitting between them. Germline CDR1 and CDR2: LNHDA and SQIVND (reference sequence). In this sample, this clone turned up a few times. Its antigen is undetermined. The observed sequence ends 3 residues before the CDR3 terminus, with the missing tail filled in from the germline J gene. Caucasian heritage predominated among both patients and controls. Assay: immunoSEQ multiplex PCR; the TCRdb copy retains only in-frame clones and omits some. Listed for the sample are about 20,000 clones, none seen a single time. The gene calls are TRBV19 and TRBJ2-2; D is perhaps TRBD2 (5 bases). The source material was peripheral blood mononuclear cells. This clonotype was obtained from a human donor with common variable immunodeficiency. CDR3 amino acids: CASSMDGAGELFF. CDR3 DNA (partial): TGTGCCAGTAGTATGGACGGGGCCGGGGAG.